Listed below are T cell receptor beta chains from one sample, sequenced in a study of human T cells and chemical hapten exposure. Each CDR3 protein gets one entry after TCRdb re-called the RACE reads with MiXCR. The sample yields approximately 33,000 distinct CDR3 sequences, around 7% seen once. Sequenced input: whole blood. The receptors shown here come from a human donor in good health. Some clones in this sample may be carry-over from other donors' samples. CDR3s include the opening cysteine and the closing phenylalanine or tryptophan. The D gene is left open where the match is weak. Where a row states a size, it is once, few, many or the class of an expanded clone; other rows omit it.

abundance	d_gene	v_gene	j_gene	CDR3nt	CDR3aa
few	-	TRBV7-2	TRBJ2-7	TGTGCCAGCAGCTTAATACATTACGAGCAGTACTTC	CASSLIHYEQYF
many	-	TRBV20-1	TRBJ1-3	TGCAGTGCTAGCTCCAGAGGGGCTGGAAACACCATATATTTT	CSASSRGAGNTIYF
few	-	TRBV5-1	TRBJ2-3	TGCGCCAGCAGGCGGGACGCCAGCACAGATACGCAGTATTTT	CASRRDASTDTQYF
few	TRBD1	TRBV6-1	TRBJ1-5	TGTGCCAGCAGTGCCCAGGGGGCAGGTCAGCCCCAGCATTTT	CASSAQGAGQPQHF
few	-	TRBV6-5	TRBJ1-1	TGTGCCAGCAGCCGAAAAATAACCCGCCCTGAAGCTTTCTTT	CASSRKITRPEAFF
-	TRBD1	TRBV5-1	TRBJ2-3	TGCGCCAGCAGCTTCGCGGACAGGGGGCTTTCAGATACGCAGTATTTT	CASSFADRGLSDTQYF
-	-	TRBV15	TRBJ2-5	TGTGCCACCAGCAGAGGGGATGCAGGGACCGAAGAGACCCAGTACTTC	CATSRGDAGTEETQYF
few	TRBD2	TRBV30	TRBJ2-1	TGTGCCTGGAGCCGGGGACTAGCGACTGATGAGCAGTTCTTC	CAWSRGLATDEQFF
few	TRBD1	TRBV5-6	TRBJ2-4	TGTGCCAGCAGCTTGGGGACAGGGGCTGGGACGGTAAACATTCAGTACTTC	CASSLGTGAGTVNIQYF
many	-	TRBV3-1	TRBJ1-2	TGTGCCAGCAGCCAATACAGGGCTACTGGCTACACCTTC	CASSQYRATGYTF
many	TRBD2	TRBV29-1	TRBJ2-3	TGCAGCGTTGAAACTAGCGGTCGCACAGATACGCAGTATTTT	CSVETSGRTDTQYF
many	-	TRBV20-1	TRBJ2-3	TGCAGTGCTCCCGTAAGCAGAAGCACAGATACGCAGTATTTT	CSAPVSRSTDTQYF
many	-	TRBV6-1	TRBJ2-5	TGTGCCAGCTCTACGACCGGGACCAGCCAAGAGACCCAGTACTTC	CASSTTGTSQETQYF
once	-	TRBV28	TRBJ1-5	TGTGCCAGCAGTTTAAGGTTACGGGGCAGGGGCGATCAGACCCAGCATTTT	CASSLRLRGRGDQTQHF
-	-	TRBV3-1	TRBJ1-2	TGTGCCAGCAGCCAAGAAGCTCTTGGGGCAAACTATGGCTACACCTTC	CASSQEALGANYGYTF
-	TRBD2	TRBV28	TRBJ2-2	TGTGCCAGCAGTTTGGGGGGGAAGGGCCCCGGGGAGCTGTTTTTT	CASSLGGKGPGELFF
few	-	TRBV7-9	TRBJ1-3	TGTGCCAGCAGCTTAGCACGCGGACAGTCGGGAAACACCATATATTTT	CASSLARGQSGNTIYF
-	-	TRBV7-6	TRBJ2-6	TGTGCCAGCAGCCCCACTCCGGTGAACTCTGGGGCCAACGTCCTGACTTTC	CASSPTPVNSGANVLTF
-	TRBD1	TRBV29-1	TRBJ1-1	TGCAGCGTTACCGACAGGGGGGCCACTGAAGCTTTCTTT	CSVTDRGATEAFF
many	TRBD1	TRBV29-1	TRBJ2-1	TGCAGCGTCCCCGGGGCAGGGGGCAATGAGCAGTTCTTC	CSVPGAGGNEQFF
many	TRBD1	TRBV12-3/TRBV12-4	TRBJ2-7	TGTGCCAGCAGTGACGTCCGGGACAGTCTCTACGAGCAGTACTTC	CASSDVRDSLYEQYF
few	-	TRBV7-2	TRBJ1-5	TGTGCCAGCAGCCCGGATGGGGGCAACAATCAGCCCCAGCATTTT	CASSPDGGNNQPQHF
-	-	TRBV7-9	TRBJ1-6	TGTGCCAGCAGCTCGGGCTCACCCCTCCACTTT	CASSSGSPLHF
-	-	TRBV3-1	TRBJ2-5	TGTGCCAGCAGCCAAGTTGCGGAGACCCAGTACTTC	CASSQVAETQYF
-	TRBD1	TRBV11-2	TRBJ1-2	TGTGCCAGCAGCTGGGACAGCTGTGGCTATGGCTACACCTTC	CASSWDSCGYGYTF
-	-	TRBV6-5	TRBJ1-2	TGTGCCAGCAGTTATTGGCCCTTGGCGGGCCATGGCTACACCTTC	CASSYWPLAGHGYTF
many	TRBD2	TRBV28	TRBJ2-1	TGTGCCAGCAAAAGCGGGAGGGGGGATGAGCAGTTCTTC	CASKSGRGDEQFF
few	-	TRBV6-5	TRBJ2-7	TGTGCCAGCAGTTACCGGATGTCCTACGAGCAGTACTTC	CASSYRMSYEQYF
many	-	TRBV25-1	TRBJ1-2	TGTGCCAGCAGTGAATCTGGGTTCCCCATCTATGGCTACACCTTC	CASSESGFPIYGYTF
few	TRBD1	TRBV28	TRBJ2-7	TGTGCCAGCAGCCGTCTTCAGGGGGGACAGGGGGCGCGAGAGCAGTACTTC	CASSRLQGGQGAREQYF
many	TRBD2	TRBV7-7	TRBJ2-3	TGTGCCAGCAGCCCCGGGACTAGCTTTGGAGATACGCAGTATTTT	CASSPGTSFGDTQYF
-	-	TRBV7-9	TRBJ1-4	TGTGCCAGCAGCTCGACCGGGACAACCGGAAAACTGTTTTTT	CASSSTGTTGKLFF